These 13 T cell receptor delta chains were all obtained from the same sample, sequenced in a study of γδ T cells in repeated Plasmodium falciparum infection. Flow sorting of PBMC yielded separate Vgamma9/Vdelta2+ and Vdelta2-negative gammadelta T cell populations for bulk repertoire analysis. TCRdb fed the multiplex PCR reads to CATT. The sample includes some 51,000 delta-chain clones, around 2% seen only once; the top ten take 20% to 25%. Sequencing was done on a sample of gamma-delta T cells from blood. The receptors shown here come from a pool of human donors (malaria-infected and uninfected, not separated).

Regarding this clone: TCRdb's protein, taken from a much larger clone, differs from this DNA's translation at residue 11, likely owing to a read error; the protein displayed comes from the DNA. This chain links TRDV2 with TRDJ1, with a weak D call TRDD3 (6 bases). This CDR3 spans 14 amino acids. Germline CDR1 is GEAIGNYY and CDR2 is EKD. The CDR3 reads CACDSLGAFDELIF. Written as DNA, the CDR3 is TGTGCCTGTGACAGCTTGGGGGCCTTCGATGAACTCATCTTT.

The table lists this clone with a few counts. Translating this DNA gives a protein that differs at residue 3 from the TCRdb one, which belongs to a much larger clone; a read error is likely, and the protein shown is this translation. The chain uses TRDV3 and TRDJ1; D is unclear. Germline matching of the DNA provided the J gene here, since TCRdb leaves it blank. This CDR3 contains 13 residues. The V and J ends lost 2 bases and 0 bases respectively, with 10 bases between them. Germline V gene sequence: CDR1 TVYSNPD, CDR2 GDNSRS (reference sequence). The CDR3 nucleotides read TGTGCCTTTGGCTCGTACCACACCGATAAACTCATCTTT. Its translation: CAFGSYHTDKLIF.

Regarding this clone: A read error likely explains why the TCRdb protein, taken from a much larger clone, differs from this DNA's translation at residue 16; the protein shown is translated from the DNA. This sequence joins TRDV3 and TRDJ1; 11 nucleotides align to TRDD3. The CDR3 is made up of 25 amino acids. V trimming: 0 bases; J trimming: 2 bases; junction bases outside the gene matches: 35. The germline gives CDR1 TVYSNPD, CDR2 GDNSRS (reference sequence). CDR3 sequence (DNA): TGTGCCTTTAGGATTGTTACTACTTCCTTTTCGTACTGGGGGATATGCGTTAAGAATACCGATAAACTCATCTTT. Its protein product is CAFRIVTTSFSYWGICVKNTDKLIF.

The sample holds a few counts of this clone. TCRdb attributes to this sequence the protein of a much larger clone, which differs from the DNA translation at residue 4; a read error is likely, and the protein displayed is translated from the DNA. The chain is built from TRDV2 and TRDJ1; 10 bases match TRDD3. The J gene, missing from TCRdb, was assigned here through DNA to germline matching. J was trimmed by 8 bases and V by 5 bases; bases with no gene match: 13. This CDR3 contains 15 residues. The V gene's germline CDR1 is GEAIGNYY and CDR2 EKD. The CDR3 protein is CACVTRVLGDDKLIF. As DNA, the CDR3 is TGTGCCTGTGTCACGAGAGTACTGGGGGATGACAAACTCATCTTT.

In this sample, this clone turned up a few times. Given a far larger clone just one base away, this is likely a sequencing read error. The sample carries other DNA sequences with the same CDR3. DNA for the CDR3: TGCGCCTTTAGTAGGGTCCTACTGTGGGGAATCACCGATAAACTCATCTTT. Its translation: CAFSRVLLWGITDKLIF. The chain carries TRDV3 and TRDJ1, with D possibly matching TRDD2 (6 bases). Here the J gene came from matching the DNA to germline, since TCRdb omits it. This CDR3 has 17 amino acids. Looked up from germline, CDR1 is TVYSNPD and CDR2 is GDNSRS (reference sequence).

This clone was seen repeatedly, ten times or more. V and J are TRDV2 and TRDJ1, with 11 bases that match TRDD3. This CDR3 is 17 amino acids long. V was pared by 2 bases and J by 0 bases, with 7 bases of the junction left unmatched. Per germline, CDR1 GEAIGNYY and CDR2 EKD. CDR3 bases: TGTGCCTGTGACATGGTGGGGGATACGACGTACACCGATAAACTCATCTTT. Its protein product is CACDMVGDTTYTDKLIF.

The chain carries TRDV1 and TRDJ1, with TRDD3 matching over 12 bases. The J gene, not given by TCRdb, was assigned here from a germline match of the nucleotide sequence. V was pared by 1 base and J by 0 bases, with 15 bases of the junction left unmatched. The CDR3 spans 21 residues. Germline CDR1 and CDR2: TSWWSYY and QGS. The CDR3 region is CALGEQGVNWGIHSHTDKLIF. CDR3 DNA: TGTGCTCTTGGGGAACAGGGCGTTAACTGGGGGATACATAGCCACACCGATAAACTCATCTTT.

This clone was observed a handful of times. This DNA translates differently at residue 4 from the TCRdb protein, which is that of a much larger clone; a read error is likely, and the protein shown is the DNA's own translation. The chain uses TRDV2 and TRDJ1, with 8 bases lining up with TRDD3. Matching the DNA to germline supplied the J gene, which TCRdb does not give. Germline values: CDR1 GEAIGNYY, CDR2 EKD. This CDR3 has 20 residues. CDR3 sequence (DNA): TGTGCCTGTGGCACCGGTACCTTACTGGGGGCCCCCGGGGGACCCGATAAACTCATCTTT. Encoded protein: CACGTGTLLGAPGGPDKLIF.

This clone was seen repeatedly, ten times or more. A far larger clone is just one base off, so this is likely a read error. Other nucleotide sequences from this sample produce the same CDR3. J is TRDJ1 and V is TRDV2, with D unresolved. This CDR3 region has 12 residues. Germline CDR1 and CDR2: GEAIGNYY and EKD. In DNA form, the CDR3 reads TGTGCCTGTACCCAGGCTACCGATAAACTCATCTTC. This gives the protein CACTQATDKLIF.

To note about this clone: The translation of this DNA and the TCRdb protein of a much larger clone differ at residue 5, probably owing to a read error; the protein shown here is translated from the DNA. V gene TRDV1 combines with J gene TRDJ1; D possibly corresponds to TRDD3 (5 bases). V was cut by 5 bases and J by 0 bases, with 34 bases left in between. Germline V gene data show CDR1 as TSWWSYY and CDR2 as QGS. CDR3 size: 22 residues. The CDR3 DNA sequence: TGTGCTCTTGGGAAAATCCTCCTTGGGACGGCCCCAGGGGGCCCGTACACCGATAAACTCATCTTT. Its protein product is CALGKILLGTAPGGPYTDKLIF.

A word on this clone: This DNA translates differently at residue 13 from the TCRdb protein, which is that of a much larger clone; a read error is likely, and the protein shown is the DNA's own translation. J gene calling gave no result, while the V gene is TRDV3; the table's D gene call, TRDD3, was not cross checked with the DNA. The CDR3 has 15 residues. CDR1 is TVYSNPD, CDR2 GDNSRS, per germline (reference sequence). The CDR3 region has the DNA TGTGCCTTTCGAGGTTACTGGGGGATTCCCGATAAACACATCTTT. Translating gives CAFRGYWGIPDKHIF.

This clone was found many times. A far larger clone is a single base away, which makes a read error likely. This same CDR3 is encoded by further DNA sequences in the sample. The genes are TRDV2 and TRDJ3, with TRDD3 identical over 9 bases. Because TCRdb records no J gene, it was assigned here through a match of the DNA to germline. This CDR3 contains 19 residues. Germline V gene lookup returns CDR1 GEAIGNYY and CDR2 EKD. CDR3 nucleotide sequence: TGTGCCTGTGACTCCGTGGGGGATAGGAGCTCCTGGGACACACGACAGATGTTTTTC. Translated, it gives CACDSVGDRSSWDTRQMFF.

In its sample, this clone was seen a few times. Since a far larger clone is one base different, this is likely a read error. The same CDR3 arises from other DNA sequences in this sample as well. A V gene of TRDV1 was called, but no J gene was assigned; TRDD3 reflects the table's D call only, with no check against the DNA. Germline-derived CDR1 and CDR2 are TSWWSYY and QGS. This CDR3 has 15 residues. The CDR3: CALGEVLGDTDKLIF. CDR3 DNA: TGTGCTCTTGGGGAGGTACTGGGGGACACTGATAAACTCATTTTT.